The clone carrying this TCR beta chain showed up just once. The CDR3 is made up of 15 amino acids. V gave up 8 bases and J gave up 4 bases, with 18 bases separating them. Looked up from germline, CDR1 is MDHEN and CDR2 is SYDVKM. These data come from a study of shared clonotypes between healthy human individuals. Sequencing was performed with immunoSEQ multiplex PCR; in TCRdb, only in-frame clones are kept and a portion is missing. Of about 1.1 million clones listed, roughly 80% were seen once; the top ten hold roughly 0.82%. The chain employs TRBV28 and TRBJ1-3; weak D call: TRBD1 (5 bases). The receptor's source is a man younger than 35 in good health. Some clones in this sample may be carry-over from other donors' samples. The sample consisted of memory CD4+ T cells from PBMCs. As for subset: CD45RA-negative fraction. DNA for the CDR3: TGTGCCAGCCCTCCCCCTGGCCAGGGCGGAAACACCATATATTTT. Amino acids: CASPPPGQGGNTIYF.